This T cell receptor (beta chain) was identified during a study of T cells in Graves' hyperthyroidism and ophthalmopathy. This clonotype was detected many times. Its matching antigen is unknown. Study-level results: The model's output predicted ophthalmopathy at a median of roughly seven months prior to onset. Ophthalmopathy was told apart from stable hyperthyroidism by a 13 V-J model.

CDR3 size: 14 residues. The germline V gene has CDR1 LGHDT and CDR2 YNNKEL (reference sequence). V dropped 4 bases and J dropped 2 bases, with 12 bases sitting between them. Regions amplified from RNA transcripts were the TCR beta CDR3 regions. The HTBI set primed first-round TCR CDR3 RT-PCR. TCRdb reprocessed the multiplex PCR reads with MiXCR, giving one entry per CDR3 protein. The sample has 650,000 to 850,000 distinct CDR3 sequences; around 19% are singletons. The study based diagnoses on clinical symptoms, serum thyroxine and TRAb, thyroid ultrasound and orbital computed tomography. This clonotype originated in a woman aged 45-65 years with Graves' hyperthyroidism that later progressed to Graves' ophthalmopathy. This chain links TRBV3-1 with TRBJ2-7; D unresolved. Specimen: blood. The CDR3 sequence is CASSRQVLPYEQYF. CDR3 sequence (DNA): TGTGCCAGCAGCCGGCAGGTTCTACCCTACGAGCAGTACTTC.